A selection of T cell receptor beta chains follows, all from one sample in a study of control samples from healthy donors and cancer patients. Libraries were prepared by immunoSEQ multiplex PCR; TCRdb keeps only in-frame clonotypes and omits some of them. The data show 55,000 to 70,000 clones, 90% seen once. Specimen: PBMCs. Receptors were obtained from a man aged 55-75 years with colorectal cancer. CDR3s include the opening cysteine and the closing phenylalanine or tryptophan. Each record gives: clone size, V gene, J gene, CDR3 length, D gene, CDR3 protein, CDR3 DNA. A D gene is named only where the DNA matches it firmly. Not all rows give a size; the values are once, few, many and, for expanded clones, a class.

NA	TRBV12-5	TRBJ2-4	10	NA	CASAGYIQYF	TGTGCTAGTGCGGGATACATTCAGTACTTC
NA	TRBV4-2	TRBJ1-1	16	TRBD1	CASSQEGTGMSTEAFF	TGTGCCAGCAGCCAAGAGGGGACAGGTATGAGCACTGAAGCTTTCTTT
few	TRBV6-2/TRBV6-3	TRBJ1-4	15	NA	CASTYSTDANEKLFF	TGTGCCAGCACCTACTCGACAGATGCTAATGAAAAACTGTTTTTT
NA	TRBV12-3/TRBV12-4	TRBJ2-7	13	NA	CASSFYGRGEQYF	TGTGCCAGCAGTTTTTACGGTCGGGGCGAGCAGTACTTC
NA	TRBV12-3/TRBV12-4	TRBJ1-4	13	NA	CASRDSPNEKLFF	TGTGCCAGCAGGGACAGCCCTAATGAAAAACTGTTTTTT
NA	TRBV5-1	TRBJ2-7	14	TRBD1	CASKGGTGSYEQYF	TGCGCCAGCAAAGGGGGGACAGGGTCCTACGAGCAGTACTTC
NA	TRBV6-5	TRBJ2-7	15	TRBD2	CASIPTSGGAYEQYF	TGTGCCAGCATTCCGACTAGCGGGGGGGCCTACGAGCAGTACTTC
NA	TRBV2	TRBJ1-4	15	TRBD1	CASSPGQGGGEKLFF	TGTGCCAGCAGCCCCGGACAGGGGGGTGGTGAAAAACTGTTTTTT
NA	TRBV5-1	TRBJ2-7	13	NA	CASSYGGPYEQYF	TGCGCCAGCAGCTACGGGGGGCCCTACGAGCAGTACTTC
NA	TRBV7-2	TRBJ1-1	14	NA	CASSSTPGFTEAFF	TGTGCCAGCAGCTCGACTCCAGGGTTCACTGAAGCTTTCTTT
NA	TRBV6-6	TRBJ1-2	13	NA	CASRLTENYGYTF	TGTGCCAGCAGGCTGACAGAGAACTATGGCTACACCTTC
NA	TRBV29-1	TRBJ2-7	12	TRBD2	CSVTREGGEQYF	TGCAGCGTTACCCGGGAGGGGGGCGAGCAGTACTTC
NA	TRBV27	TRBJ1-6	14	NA	CASSPGTPLAPLHF	TGTGCCAGCAGTCCCGGGACGCCCCTAGCACCCCTCCACTTT
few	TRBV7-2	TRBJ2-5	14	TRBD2	CASSSTGGQETQYF	TGTGCCAGCAGCTCGACCGGGGGGCAAGAGACCCAGTACTTC
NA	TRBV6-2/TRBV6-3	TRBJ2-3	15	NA	CASSARRGGTDTQYF	TGTGCCAGCAGCGCCCGGCGGGGCGGCACAGATACGCAGTATTTT
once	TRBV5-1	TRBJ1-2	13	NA	CASSLDLAAGYTF	TGCGCCAGCAGCTTGGATCTGGCGGCCGGCTACACCTTC
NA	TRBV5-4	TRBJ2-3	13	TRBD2	CASSLAGADTQYF	TGTGCCAGCAGCTTAGCGGGGGCAGATACGCAGTATTTT
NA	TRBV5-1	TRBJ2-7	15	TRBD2	CASSLGVAGSYEQYF	TGCGCCAGCAGCTTGGGGGTAGCGGGGTCCTACGAGCAGTACTTC
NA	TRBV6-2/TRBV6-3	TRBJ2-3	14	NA	CASSPGRELDTQYF	TGTGCCAGCAGTCCGGGAAGAGAGCTAGATACGCAGTATTTT
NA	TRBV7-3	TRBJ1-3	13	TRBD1	CASSDRAGNTIYF	TGTGCCAGCAGCGACAGGGCTGGAAACACCATATATTTT
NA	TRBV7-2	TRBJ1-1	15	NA	CASSPLGMRNTEAFF	TGTGCCAGCAGCCCACTGGGGATGAGGAACACTGAAGCTTTCTTT
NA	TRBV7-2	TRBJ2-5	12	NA	CASSLVAETQYF	TGTGCCAGCAGCTTAGTCGCAGAGACCCAGTACTTC
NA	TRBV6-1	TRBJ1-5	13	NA	CASSDPGGQPQHF	TGTGCCAGCAGTGACCCCGGGGGTCAGCCCCAGCATTTT
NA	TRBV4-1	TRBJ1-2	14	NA	CASSQDPGRDGYTF	TGCGCCAGCAGCCAAGATCCGGGTAGGGATGGCTACACCTTC
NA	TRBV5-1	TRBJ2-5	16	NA	CASSLGSGQTGETQYF	TGCGCCAGCAGCTTGGGTTCCGGACAGACAGGCGAGACCCAGTACTTC
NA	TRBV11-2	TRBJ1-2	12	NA	CASSPMSYGYTF	TGTGCCAGCAGCCCTATGAGCTATGGCTACACCTTC
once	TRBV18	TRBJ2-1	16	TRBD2	CASSPGLAGGYNEQFF	TGTGCCAGCTCACCAGGACTAGCGGGGGGTTACAATGAGCAGTTCTTC
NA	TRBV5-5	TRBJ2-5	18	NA	CASSLRPPERTNEETQYF	TGTGCCAGCAGCTTGAGACCCCCGGAGCGGACTAATGAAGAGACCCAGTACTTC
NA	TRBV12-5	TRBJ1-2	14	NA	CASGPKTGNYGYTF	TGTGCTAGTGGCCCAAAAACAGGGAACTATGGCTACACCTTC
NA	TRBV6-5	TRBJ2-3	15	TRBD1	CASSRGTGAGDTQYF	TGTGCCAGCAGTCGCGGGACAGGGGCCGGAGATACGCAGTATTTT
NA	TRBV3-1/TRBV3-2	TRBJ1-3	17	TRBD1	CASSPRQGMGSGNTIYF	TGTGCCAGCAGCCCGAGACAGGGGATGGGCTCTGGAAACACCATATATTTT
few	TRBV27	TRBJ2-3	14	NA	CASSFLERVDTQYF	TGTGCCAGCAGTTTCCTAGAGAGGGTGGATACGCAGTATTTT
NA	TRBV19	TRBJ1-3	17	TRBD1	CASSSDRDVLGTNTIYF	TGTGCCAGTAGTTCGGACAGGGATGTATTAGGAACGAACACCATATATTTT
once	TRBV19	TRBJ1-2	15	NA	CASSIGRDLNYGYTF	TGTGCCAGTAGTATCGGGAGGGACCTAAACTATGGCTACACCTTC
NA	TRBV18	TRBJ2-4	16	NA	CASSPPEVGAKNIQYF	TGTGCCAGCTCACCGCCTGAGGTGGGGGCCAAAAACATTCAGTACTTC
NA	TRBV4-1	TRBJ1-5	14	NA	CASSQTVEGQPQHF	TGCGCCAGCAGCCAAACTGTTGAGGGTCAGCCCCAGCATTTT
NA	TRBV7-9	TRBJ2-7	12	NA	CASSFSLDEQYF	TGTGCCAGCAGCTTCTCCCTCGACGAGCAGTACTTC
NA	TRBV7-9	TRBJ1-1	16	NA	CASSPTPRDGYTEAFF	TGTGCCAGCAGCCCTACCCCGAGGGACGGGTACACTGAAGCTTTCTTT
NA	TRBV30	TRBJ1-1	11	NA	CAWNDIREAFF	TGTGCCTGGAATGATATCCGTGAAGCTTTCTTT
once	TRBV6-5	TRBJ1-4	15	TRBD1	CASSYEGRGREKLFF	TGTGCCAGCAGTTACGAGGGCAGGGGGCGGGAAAAACTGTTTTTT
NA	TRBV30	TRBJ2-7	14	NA	CAWRSGGRGYEQYF	TGTGCCTGGAGATCCGGGGGGCGGGGGTACGAGCAGTACTTC